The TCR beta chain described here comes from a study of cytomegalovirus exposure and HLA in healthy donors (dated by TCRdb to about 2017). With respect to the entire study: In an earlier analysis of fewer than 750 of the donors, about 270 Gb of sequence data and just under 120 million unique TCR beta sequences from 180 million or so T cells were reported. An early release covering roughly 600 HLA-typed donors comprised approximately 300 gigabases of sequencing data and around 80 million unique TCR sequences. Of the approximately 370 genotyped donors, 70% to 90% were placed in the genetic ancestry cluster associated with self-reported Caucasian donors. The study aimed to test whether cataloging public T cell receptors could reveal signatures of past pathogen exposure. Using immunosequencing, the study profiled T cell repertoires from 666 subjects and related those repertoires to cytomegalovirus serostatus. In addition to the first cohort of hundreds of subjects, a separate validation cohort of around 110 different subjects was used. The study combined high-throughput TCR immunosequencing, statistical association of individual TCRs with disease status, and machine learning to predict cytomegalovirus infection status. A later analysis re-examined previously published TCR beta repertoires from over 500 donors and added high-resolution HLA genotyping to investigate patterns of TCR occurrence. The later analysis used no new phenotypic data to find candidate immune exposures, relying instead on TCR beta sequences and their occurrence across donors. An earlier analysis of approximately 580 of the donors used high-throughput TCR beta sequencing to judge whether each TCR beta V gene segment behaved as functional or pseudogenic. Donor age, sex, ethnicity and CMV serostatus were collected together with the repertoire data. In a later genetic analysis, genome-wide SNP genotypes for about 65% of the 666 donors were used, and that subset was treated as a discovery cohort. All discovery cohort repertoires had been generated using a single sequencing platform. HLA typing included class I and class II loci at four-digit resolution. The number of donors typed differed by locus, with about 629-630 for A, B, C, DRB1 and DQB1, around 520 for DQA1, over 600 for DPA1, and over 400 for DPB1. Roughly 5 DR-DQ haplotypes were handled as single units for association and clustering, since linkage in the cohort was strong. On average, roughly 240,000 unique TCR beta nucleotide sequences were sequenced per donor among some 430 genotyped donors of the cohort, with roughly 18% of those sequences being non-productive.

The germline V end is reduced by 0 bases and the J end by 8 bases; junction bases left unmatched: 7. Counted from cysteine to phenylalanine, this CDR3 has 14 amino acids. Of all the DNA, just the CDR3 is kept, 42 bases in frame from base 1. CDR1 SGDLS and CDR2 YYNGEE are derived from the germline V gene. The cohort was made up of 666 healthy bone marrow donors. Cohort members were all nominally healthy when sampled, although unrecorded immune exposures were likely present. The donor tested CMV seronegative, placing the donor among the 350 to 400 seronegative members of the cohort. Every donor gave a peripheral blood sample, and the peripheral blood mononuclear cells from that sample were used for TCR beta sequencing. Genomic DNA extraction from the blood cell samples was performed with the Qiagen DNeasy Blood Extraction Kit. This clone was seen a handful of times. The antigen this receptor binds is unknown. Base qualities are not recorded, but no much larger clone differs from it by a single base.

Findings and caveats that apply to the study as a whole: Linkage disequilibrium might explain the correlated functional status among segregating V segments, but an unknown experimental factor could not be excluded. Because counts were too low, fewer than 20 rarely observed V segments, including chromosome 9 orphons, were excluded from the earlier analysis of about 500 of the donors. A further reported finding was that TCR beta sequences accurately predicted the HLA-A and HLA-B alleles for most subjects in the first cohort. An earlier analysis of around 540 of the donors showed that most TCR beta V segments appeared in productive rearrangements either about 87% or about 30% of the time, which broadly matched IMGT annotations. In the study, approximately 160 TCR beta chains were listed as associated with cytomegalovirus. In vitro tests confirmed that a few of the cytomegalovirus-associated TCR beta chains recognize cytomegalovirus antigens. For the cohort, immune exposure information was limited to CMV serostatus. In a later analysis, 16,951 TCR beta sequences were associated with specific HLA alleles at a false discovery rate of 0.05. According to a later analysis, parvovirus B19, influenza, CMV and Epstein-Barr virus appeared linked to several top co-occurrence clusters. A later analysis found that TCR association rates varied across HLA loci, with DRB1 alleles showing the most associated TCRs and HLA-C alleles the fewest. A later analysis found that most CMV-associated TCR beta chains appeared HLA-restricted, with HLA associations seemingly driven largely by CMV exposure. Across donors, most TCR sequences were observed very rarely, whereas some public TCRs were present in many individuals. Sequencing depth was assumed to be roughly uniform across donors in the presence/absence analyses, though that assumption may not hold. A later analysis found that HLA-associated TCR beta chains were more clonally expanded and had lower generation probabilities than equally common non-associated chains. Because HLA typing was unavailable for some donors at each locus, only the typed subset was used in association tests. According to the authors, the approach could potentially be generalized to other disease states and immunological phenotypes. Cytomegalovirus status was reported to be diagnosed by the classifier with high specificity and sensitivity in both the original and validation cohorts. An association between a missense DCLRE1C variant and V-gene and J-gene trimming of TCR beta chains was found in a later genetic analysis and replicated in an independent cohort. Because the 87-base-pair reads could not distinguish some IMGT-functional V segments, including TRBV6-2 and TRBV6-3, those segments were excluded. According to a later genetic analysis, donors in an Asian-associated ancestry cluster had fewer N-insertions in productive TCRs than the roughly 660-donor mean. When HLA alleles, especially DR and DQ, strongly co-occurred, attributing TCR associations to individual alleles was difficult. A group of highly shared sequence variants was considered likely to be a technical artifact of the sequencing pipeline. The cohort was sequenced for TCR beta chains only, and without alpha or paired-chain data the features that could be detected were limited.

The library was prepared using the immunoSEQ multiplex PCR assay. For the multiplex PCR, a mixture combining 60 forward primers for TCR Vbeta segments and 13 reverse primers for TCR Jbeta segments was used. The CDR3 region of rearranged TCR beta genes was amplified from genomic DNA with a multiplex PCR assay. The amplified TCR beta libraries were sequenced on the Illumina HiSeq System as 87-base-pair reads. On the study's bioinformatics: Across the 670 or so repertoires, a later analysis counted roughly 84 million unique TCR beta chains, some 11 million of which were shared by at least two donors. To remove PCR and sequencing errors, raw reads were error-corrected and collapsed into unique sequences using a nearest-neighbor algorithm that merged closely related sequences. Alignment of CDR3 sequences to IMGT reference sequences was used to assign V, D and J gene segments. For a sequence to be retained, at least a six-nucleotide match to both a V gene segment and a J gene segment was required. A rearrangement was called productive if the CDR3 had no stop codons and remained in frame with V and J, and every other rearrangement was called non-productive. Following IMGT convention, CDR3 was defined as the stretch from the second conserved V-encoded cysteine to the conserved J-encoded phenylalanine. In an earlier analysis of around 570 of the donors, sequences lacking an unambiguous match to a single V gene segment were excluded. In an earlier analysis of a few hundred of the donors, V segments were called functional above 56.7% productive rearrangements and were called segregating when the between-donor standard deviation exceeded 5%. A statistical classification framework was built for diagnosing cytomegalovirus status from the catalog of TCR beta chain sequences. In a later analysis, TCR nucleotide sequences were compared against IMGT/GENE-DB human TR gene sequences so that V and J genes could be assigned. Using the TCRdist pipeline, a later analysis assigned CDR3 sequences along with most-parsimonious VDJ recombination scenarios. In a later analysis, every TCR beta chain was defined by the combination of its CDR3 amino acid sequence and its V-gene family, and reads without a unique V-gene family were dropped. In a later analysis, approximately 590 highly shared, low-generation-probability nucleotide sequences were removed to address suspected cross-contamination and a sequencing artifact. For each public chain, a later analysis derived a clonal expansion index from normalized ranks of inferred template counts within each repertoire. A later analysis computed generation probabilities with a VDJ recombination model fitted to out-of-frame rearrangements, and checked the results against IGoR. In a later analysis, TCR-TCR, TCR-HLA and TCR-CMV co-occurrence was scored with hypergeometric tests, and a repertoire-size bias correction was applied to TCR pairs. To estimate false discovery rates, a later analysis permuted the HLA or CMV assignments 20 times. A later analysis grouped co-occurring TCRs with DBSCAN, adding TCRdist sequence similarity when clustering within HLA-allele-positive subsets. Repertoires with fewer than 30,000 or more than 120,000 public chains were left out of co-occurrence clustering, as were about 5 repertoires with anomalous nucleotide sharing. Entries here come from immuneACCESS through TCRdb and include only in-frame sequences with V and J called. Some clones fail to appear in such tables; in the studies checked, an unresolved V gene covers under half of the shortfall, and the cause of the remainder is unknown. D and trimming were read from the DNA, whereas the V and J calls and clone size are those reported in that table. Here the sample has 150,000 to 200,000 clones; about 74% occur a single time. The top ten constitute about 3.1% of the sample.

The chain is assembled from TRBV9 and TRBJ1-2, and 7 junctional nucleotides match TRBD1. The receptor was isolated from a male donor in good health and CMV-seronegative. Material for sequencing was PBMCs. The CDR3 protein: CASSVADRARGYTF. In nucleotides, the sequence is TGTGCCAGCAGCGTAGCAGACAGGGCAAGGGGCTACACCTTC.